This entry describes one TCR beta chain. What it binds is not known. Profiled with immunoSEQ multiplex PCR; TCRdb holds only in-frame clones, not every one. Among fewer than 120,000 clones listed, 80% to 95% were seen once. Trimming left V 3 bases short and J 4 bases short, with 18 bases between. This CDR3 is built from 16 residues. Germline values: CDR1 LNHDA, CDR2 SQIVND (reference sequence). This entry comes from a study of siplizumab effects on memory and regulatory T cells. The study's findings and limits: Proliferating siplizumab-culture Treg suppressive function went unconfirmed.

Sequencing used CD4+ T cells sorted from blood. This TCR was sampled from a human donor in good health. The chain recombines TRBV19 with TRBJ1-1; tentatively, D is TRBD1 (5 bases). CDR3 residues: CASSMGHSGEGTEAFF. The CDR3 DNA reads as TGTGCCAGTAGTATGGGGCACTCGGGGGAAGGCACTGAAGCTTTCTTT.